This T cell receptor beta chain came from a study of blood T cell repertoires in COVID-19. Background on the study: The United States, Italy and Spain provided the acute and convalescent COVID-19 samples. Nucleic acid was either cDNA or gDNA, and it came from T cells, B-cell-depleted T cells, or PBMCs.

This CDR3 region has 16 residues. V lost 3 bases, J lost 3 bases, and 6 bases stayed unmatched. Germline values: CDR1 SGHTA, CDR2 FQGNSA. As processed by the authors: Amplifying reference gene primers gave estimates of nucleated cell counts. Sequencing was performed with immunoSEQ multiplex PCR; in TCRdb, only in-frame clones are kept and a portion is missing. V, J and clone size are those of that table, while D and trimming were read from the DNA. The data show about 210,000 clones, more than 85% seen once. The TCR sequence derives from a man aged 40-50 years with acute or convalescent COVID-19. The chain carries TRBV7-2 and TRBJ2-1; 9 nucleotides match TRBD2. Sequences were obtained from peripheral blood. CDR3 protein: CASSFLAGVVYNEQFF. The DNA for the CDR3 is TGTGCCAGCAGCTTCTTAGCGGGAGTAGTCTACAATGAGCAGTTCTTC.